The entry below gives a single T cell receptor (beta chain) sequence along with its context. The specificity of this receptor is unknown. No base quality values were provided; no much bigger clone lies one nucleotide off. This entry is derived from a study of shared clonotypes between healthy human individuals (dated by TCRdb to about 2020). With regard to the full study: The cohort comprised two women and a few men aged 18 to 49 years. For each donor, three plates each were used for CD4 naive and CD4 memory, two plates were used for CD8 naive, and one plate was used for CD8 memory. To estimate repertoire size and how much clonotype sharing occurs between individuals, the study deeply sequenced the blood TCR repertoires of five healthy adults. Different laboratories and diverse techniques were used to prepare libraries and sequence TCR repertoires, to increase sequencing depth and limit assay-specific biases. Each donor's leukapheresis produced roughly between roughly 0.85 and 9.5 billion PBMCs. Here is what the overall study found, with its caveats: Even with the large sequencing depth, rarefaction of the sorted-subset datasets indicated that sequencing was incomplete. Estimated clonotype richness was generally larger for naive than for memory subsets. Sampling was restricted to blood, and TCR repertoires in tissue are likely to differ from TCR repertoires in blood. Pairwise subsampling led to the expectation that sequencing depth would affect the degree of clonotype sharing among donors. Across several donors, around 5% of naive CD4, around 3.3% of naive CD8, 2.3% of memory CD4, and under 0.45% of memory CD8 clonotypes were shared. Compared with non-shared clonotypes, clonotypes shared by all four sorted-subset donors had higher generation probabilities. Because the study included only a small number of donors, the genetic and exposure-history diversity represented was limited.

Inclusive of the bounding cysteine and phenylalanine, the CDR3 is 18 residues long. Just the 54-base CDR3 DNA is kept, in frame starting at base 1. CDR1 and CDR2 (SGDLS, YYNGEE) derive from the germline V gene. V is reduced by 0 bases and J by 4 bases, leaving a spacing of 22 bases between them. TCR CDR3 regions were amplified from genomic DNA by multiplex PCR using the deep immunoSEQ assay. Genomic DNA extracted from each cell subset was distributed evenly over all wells of several immunoSEQ 96-well plates, and each plate served as one replicate. For sorted subsets, roughly 200 ng of genomic DNA, equivalent to 25,000 to 30,000 T cell genomes, went into each replicate PCR. Purified libraries were measured with a Qubit 3.0 fluorometer, size-checked on a Bioanalyzer 2100, and measured again with the KAPA Library Quantification kit. Every immunoSEQ 96-well plate was sequenced on a separate single-read 150-cycle Illumina NextSeq 550 flow cell. The original methods were these. The immunoSEQ output contained only junctional sequences without quality scores, so filtering could not match that applied to full-length reads. Sequences were annotated with PyIR, a Python wrapper for IgBLAST v1.9, and V/J genes and CDR3 were assigned using IMGT germline references. Any read was removed if the V/J assignment was weak (E-value above 1e-6), the CDR3 was missing, or the read contained stop codons, out-of-frame junctions, or ambiguous translated residues. V3J clonotypes were defined by identical inferred V gene, J gene, and CDR3 amino acid sequence. The percentage overlap between two repertoires was calculated by dividing the number of shared unique clonotypes by the size of the smaller repertoire. Repertoire richness was assessed with RTK rarefaction, the Chao1 estimator, and Recon v2.1 estimates of unobserved clonotypes. Generation probabilities for all TCRbeta clonotypes obtained by the gDNA method from a handful of donors were computed using OLGA. The clones in this table, taken by TCRdb from immuneACCESS, are in-frame only. Not every clone is retained; where verified, under half of the shortfall comes from an unresolved V gene, and the cause of the rest is unknown. D and trimming were read from the DNA, whereas the V and J calls and clone size are those reported in that table. The sample records a few hundred thousand clones, around 87% of which are singletons. Clones ranked in the top ten supply around 15% of the sample.

Healthy HIV-negative adults with no recently reported acute infections or vaccinations were included as donors. Every donor was a Caucasian adult residing in Nashville, Tennessee, USA. CD8 memory samples combined magnetically selected CD45RO+ cells with CCR7-negative CD45RA+ effector memory (TemRA) cells. After blood collection by leukapheresis, PBMCs were isolated using Ficoll-Histopaque density gradient centrifugation and then cryopreserved in the vapor phase of liquid nitrogen. Analytical flow cytometry was used to check the purity and quantity of each magnetically sorted T cell population. Each sorted fraction had its genomic DNA isolated and then quantified by UV absorbance on a Nanodrop 2000c.

The source of this sequence is a young man in good health. Specimen: memory CD8+ T cells sorted from blood. Taken with the paper, the label for cell subset or site translates to: CD45RO+ cells pooled with CCR7-negative TemRA cells. The rearrangement combines TRBV9 with TRBJ2-5; the D segment might be TRBD1 or TRBD2, since each matches 7 bases. CDR3 loop: CASSVGAGGTVFAETQYF. At the DNA level, the sequence is TGTGCCAGCAGCGTAGGTGCCGGGGGGACAGTTTTCGCAGAGACCCAGTACTTC. This CDR3, with the reference TRBV9 and TRBJ2-5 proteins standing in past its ends, gives the full variable domain DSGVTQTPKHLITATGQRVTLRCSPRSGDLSVYWYQQSLDQGLQFLIQYYNGEERAKGNILERFSAQQFPDLHSELNLSSLELGDSALYFCASSVGAGGTVFAETQYFGPGTRLLVL.